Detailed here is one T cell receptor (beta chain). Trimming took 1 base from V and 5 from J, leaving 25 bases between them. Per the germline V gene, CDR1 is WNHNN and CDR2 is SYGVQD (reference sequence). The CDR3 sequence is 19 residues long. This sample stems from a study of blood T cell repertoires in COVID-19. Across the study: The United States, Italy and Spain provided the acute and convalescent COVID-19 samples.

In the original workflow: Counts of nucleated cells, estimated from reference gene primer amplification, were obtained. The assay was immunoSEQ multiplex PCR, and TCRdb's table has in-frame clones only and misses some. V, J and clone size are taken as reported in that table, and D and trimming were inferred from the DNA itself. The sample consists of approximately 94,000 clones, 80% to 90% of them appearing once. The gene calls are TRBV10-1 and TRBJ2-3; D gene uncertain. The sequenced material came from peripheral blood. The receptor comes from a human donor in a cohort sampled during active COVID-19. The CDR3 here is CASSEFLELPRDWRDTQYF. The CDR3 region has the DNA TGCGCCAGCAGTGAGTTTCTGGAGCTTCCCCGAGATTGGCGAGATACGCAGTATTTT.